This TCR beta chain emerged from a study of glioma-infiltrating T cells after dendritic cell vaccination. Study results and caveats: The cohort had few patients with full blood and tumor sets.

Described time point: after dendritic cell vaccination, including at tumor progression/relapse. Concerning this clone itself: Its antigen is not known.

Germline loops: CDR1 SGHTA, CDR2 FQGNSA. The CDR3 sequence is 14 residues long. V was shortened by 1 base and J by 6 bases, with 12 bases between the two germline ends. Some clones are missing from TCRdb's copy, which holds only in-frame ones; the method was immunoSEQ multiplex PCR. Here the sample spans about 64,000 clones, about nine tenths being singletons. Source: blood, taken after dendritic cell vaccination. The sequence derives from a human donor with glioblastoma. V is TRBV7-2 and J is TRBJ1-2; D unclear. This CDR3 reads CASSLGQVWDGYTF. The CDR3 DNA reads TGTGCCAGCAGCTTAGGGCAGGTTTGGGATGGCTACACCTTC.